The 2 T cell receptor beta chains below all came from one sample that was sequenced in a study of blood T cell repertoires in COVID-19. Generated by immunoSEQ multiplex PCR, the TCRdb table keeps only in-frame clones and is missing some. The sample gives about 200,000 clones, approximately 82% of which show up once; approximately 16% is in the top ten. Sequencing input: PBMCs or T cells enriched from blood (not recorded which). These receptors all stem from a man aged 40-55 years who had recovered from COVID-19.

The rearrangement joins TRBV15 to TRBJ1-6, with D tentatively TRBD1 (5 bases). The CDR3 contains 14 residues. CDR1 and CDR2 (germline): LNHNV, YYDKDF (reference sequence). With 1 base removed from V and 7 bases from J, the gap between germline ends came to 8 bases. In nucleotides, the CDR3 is TGTGCCACCAGCAGAGGACAGACAAATTCACCCCTCCACTTT. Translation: CATSRGQTNSPLHF. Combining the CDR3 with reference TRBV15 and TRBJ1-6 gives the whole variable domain DAMVIQNPRYQVTQFGKPVTLSCSQTLNHNVMYWYQQKSSQAPKLLFHYYDKDFNNEADTPDNFQSRRPNTSFCFLDIRSPGLGDTAMYLCATSRGQTNSPLHFGNGTRLTVT.

CDR3 loop: CASSPSGTGIGNQPQHF. In DNA form, the CDR3 reads TGTGCCAGCAGTCCCTCCGGGACAGGGATTGGCAATCAGCCCCAGCATTTT. V is TRBV28 and J is TRBJ1-5; the match to TRBD1 covers 9 bases. Trimming removed 5 bases from V and 2 bases from J; junction bases left unmatched: 10. The CDR3 consists of 17 residues. Germline V gene lookup returns CDR1 MDHEN and CDR2 SYDVKM.